This T cell receptor beta chain stems from a study of post-analysis software for immune sequencing data. Looking at the study overall: Relapsing-remitting, secondary progressive and progressive-relapsing multiple sclerosis were all included among the disease courses.

This CDR3 is 15 amino acids long. The germline V gene encodes CDR1 LGHDT and CDR2 YNNKEL (reference sequence). J was trimmed by 6 bases and V by 3 bases; bases with no gene match: 7. Unique molecular identifiers tagged the TCR beta cDNA libraries. Input of roughly 0.9 to 11 million T cells yielded a few hundred thousand cDNA molecules. TCRdb fed the PCR reads into MiXCR, producing one record per CDR3 protein. The profile covers about 570,000 distinct CDR3 sequences, with less than 40% appearing a single time and less than 6% taken by the ten largest. To note about this clonotype: Its antigen is still unknown.

General study findings and limits: For normalized Chao1 diversity, multiple sclerosis patients scored significantly lower than controls did. Samples from a shared batch, those prepared together, strongly co-clustered by F measure. A few TRBV segments were significantly more frequent in patients than in controls. TRBV5-6, TRBV5-1 and TRBV20-1 were among these segments.

This chain joins TRBV3-1 and TRBJ2-2; TRBD2 matches at 7 bases. The TCR was taken from a girl aged 2-17 years with multiple sclerosis. What was sequenced was blood. DNA of the CDR3: TGTGCCAGCAGCCACCTAGCGGTATATCCCGGGGAGCTGTTTTTT. It translates to CASSHLAVYPGELFF.